This T cell receptor beta chain is from a study of blood T cell repertoires in COVID-19. Study overall: PBMCs, B-cell-depleted T cells, or T cells provided the cDNA or gDNA that made up the material.

CDR3 length equals 13 residues. CDR1 is MNHEY, CDR2 SVGAGI, per germline. V lost 7 bases, J lost 6 bases, and 8 bases stayed unmatched. Measured with immunoSEQ multiplex PCR; TCRdb has only the in-frame clones, and not every one. The table shows fewer than 200,000 clones, with around nine tenths occurring only once. The specimen was peripheral blood. This sequence originates from an elderly woman with COVID-19, enrolled during active disease. The chain has TRBV6-5 and TRBJ1-1, with 7 nucleotides matching TRBD1. CDR3 DNA sequence: TGTGCCAGCACCGACACAGGGGCCGCTGAAGCTTTCTTT. It encodes CASTDTGAAEAFF.